This T cell receptor beta chain was sequenced in a study of blood T cells in healthy people across ages. The study, taken as a whole, reports: With age, beta diversity per million T cells declined roughly linearly, significantly by 40.

CDR1 is MDHEN, CDR2 SYDVKM, per germline. This CDR3 is built from 15 residues. Using a J-beta primer mix together with a sample-barcoded 5' primer, a second PCR was run for about 6 to 12 cycles. TCRdb recomputed calls from the 5' RACE reads with MiXCR, one row per CDR3 protein. This sample has about 780,000 distinct CDR3 sequences, with 46% found just once. A note on this clonotype: Its specificity is not known.

This chain links TRBV28 with TRBJ2-5, with no clear D. TRBJ2-7 matches the DNA end more closely, so the J call is doubtful. Sequencing used blood. This TCR came from a man older than 75 in good health. CDR3 nucleotides: TGTGCCAGCATTACAAGAGTACCCTCACAGTACGAGCAGTACTTC. Amino acids: CASITRVPSQYEQYF.